These 27 T cell receptor beta chains were sequenced from one sample in a study of T cell responses to AZD1222 COVID-19 vaccine. Only in-frame clones appear in the TCRdb table, and some are missing; sequencing was by immunoSEQ multiplex PCR. The sample holds about 270,000 clones; almost 95% are singletons and the top ten take 0.55%. The sequences come from peripheral blood, collected 28 days after the second AZD1222 dose. These receptors came from an adult who received the AZD1222 COVID-19 vaccine.

The chain combines TRBV7-3 with TRBJ2-1, with 7 nucleotides matching TRBD1. The CDR3 extends over 14 amino acids. The V gene's germline CDR1 is SGHTA and CDR2 FQGTGA. The V gene end was trimmed by 5 bases and the J gene end by 8 bases; junction bases not matched to a gene: 9. CDR3 loop: CASSPGQVIDEQFF. CDR3 DNA: TGTGCCAGCAGCCCCGGACAGGTTATAGATGAGCAGTTCTTC. Filled out from reference TRBV7-3 and TRBJ2-1, the complete variable domain reads GAGVSQTPSNKVTEKGKYVELRCDPISGHTALYWYRQSLGQGPEFLIYFQGTGAADDSGLPNDRFFAVRPEGSVSTLKIQRTERGDSAVYLCASSPGQVIDEQFFGPGTRLTVL.

The chain uses TRBV27 and TRBJ2-1, with D perhaps matching TRBD1 (9 bases). The V end lost 4 bases, the J end lost 5 bases, and 27 bases lay between the germline ends. Looked up from germline, CDR1 is MNHEY and CDR2 is SMNVEV (reference sequence). This CDR3 has 19 residues. For the CDR3, the DNA is TGTGCCAGCAGTTCTAACAGGGGGCTCCAGTTTAGCGGGAACAATGAGCAGTTCTTC. Residues: CASSSNRGLQFSGNNEQFF.

The chain uses TRBV3-1 (or the pseudogene TRBV3-2) and TRBJ2-7; D call uncertain. V was trimmed by 3 bases and J by 1 base, leaving 10 bases between them. The CDR3 extends over 14 amino acids. Germline V lookup: CDR1 LGHDT, CDR2 YNNKEL (reference sequence). The CDR3 loop reads CASSHMPASYEQYF. The DNA of the CDR3 is TGTGCCAGCAGCCACATGCCGGCGTCCTACGAGCAGTACTTC.

The chain recombines TRBV5-1 with TRBJ2-7, with D tentatively TRBD1 (5 bases). This CDR3 has 15 amino acids. In germline, CDR1 is SGHRS, CDR2 YFSETQ. Trimming took 0 bases from V and 0 from J, leaving 10 bases between them. CDR3 protein: CASSLEGRASYEQYF. In DNA form, the CDR3 reads TGCGCCAGCAGCTTGGAGGGCAGGGCCTCCTACGAGCAGTACTTC.

The chain combines TRBV2 with TRBJ1-2; D is unresolved. The germline CDR1 and CDR2 sequences are SNHLY and FYNNEI. The V end lost 2 bases, the J end lost 2 bases, and 6 bases lay between the germline ends. The CDR3 sequence is 13 residues long. The CDR3 coding sequence is TGTGCCAGCAGTGAACTGAGCAACTATGGCTACACCTTC. It specifies CASSELSNYGYTF.

Details on this clone: The junction departs from germline at one end; a sequencing error may be responsible. V and J are TRBV7-2 and TRBJ2-7; the match to TRBD2 covers 8 bases. Germline V gene sequence: CDR1 SGHTA, CDR2 FQGNSA. The CDR3 length is 14 residues. The CDR3 is CASSLAGRLGEQYF. CDR3 bases: TGTGCCAGCAGTTTAGCGGGGAGATTAGGCGAGCAGTACTTC. The variable domain in full, with the rest retrieved from reference TRBV7-2 and TRBJ2-7, is GAGVSQSPSNKVTEKGKDVELRCDPISGHTALYWYRQSLGQGLEFLIYFQGNSAPDKSGLPSDRFSAERTGGSVSTLTIQRTQQEDSAVYLCASSLAGRLGEQYFGPGTRLTVT.

The gene calls are TRBV14 and TRBJ1-3; 8 bases line up with TRBD1. Germline CDR1 is SGHDN and CDR2 is FVKESK. Trimming took 5 bases from V and 0 from J; bases not matched to a gene: 3. The CDR3 runs to 15 residues. The CDR3 region is CASSSQGVSGNTIYF. DNA for the CDR3: TGTGCCAGCAGCTCACAGGGGGTCTCTGGAAACACCATATATTTT.

The chain links TRBV29-1 to TRBJ2-1; 8 bases fit TRBD1. J lost 2 bases, V lost 7 bases, and 1 base had no gene match. Germline CDR1 and CDR2: SQVTM and ANQGSEA. This CDR3 has 12 amino acids. The DNA for the CDR3 is TGCAGCGGACAGGGGCCCTACAATGAGCAGTTCTTC. Its protein is CSGQGPYNEQFF.

With regard to this clone: Within the sample, other DNA sequences also encode this same CDR3. The chain couples TRBV5-1 to TRBJ2-1; 9 bases line up with TRBD1. Germline CDR1 and CDR2: SGHRS and YFSETQ. J was trimmed by 7 bases and V by 4 bases; bases with no gene match: 3. CDR3 length: 13 residues. The CDR3 loop reads CASSLGQGNEQFF. Here the CDR3 DNA reads TGCGCCAGCAGCCTAGGACAGGGGAATGAGCAGTTCTTC.

The CDR3 loop is CASSPAPNTEAFF. The CDR3 coding sequence is TGTGCCAGCTCCCCCGCCCCGAACACTGAAGCTTTCTTT. V and J are TRBV18 and TRBJ1-1; D remains unclear. The CDR3 length is 13 residues. Trimming took off 6 bases at V and 1 base at J, with 9 bases between the two ends. CDR1 is KGHSH and CDR2 is LQKENI in the germline V gene.

The gene calls are TRBV5-1 and TRBJ2-5; D might be TRBD1 or TRBD2, each matching 5 bases. The V end lost 3 bases, the J end lost 4 bases, and 13 bases lay between the germline ends. The CDR3 length is 14 residues. CDR1 and CDR2 (germline): SGHRS, YFSETQ. The CDR3 here is CASSSDSGGETQYF. In DNA form, the CDR3 reads TGCGCCAGCAGCTCAGACAGCGGAGGAGAGACCCAGTACTTC. Complete variable domain (other parts from reference TRBV5-1 and TRBJ2-5): KAGVTQTPRYLIKTRGQQVTLSCSPISGHRSVSWYQQTPGQGLQFLFEYFSETQRNKGNFPGRFSGRQFSNSRSEMNVSTLELGDSALYLCASSSDSGGETQYFGPGTRLLVL.

V is TRBV27 and J is TRBJ2-1; 9 bases line up with TRBD2. V lost 6 bases and J lost 2; bases outside the gene matches: 11. Germline assignment: CDR1 MNHEY and CDR2 SMNVEV (reference sequence). There are 17 residues in the CDR3. CDR3 sequence reads: CASRRLAGPTPYNEQFF. CDR3 sequence (DNA): TGTGCCAGCAGAAGGCTAGCGGGACCTACTCCCTACAATGAGCAGTTCTTC.

The chain is built from TRBV7-2 and TRBJ2-2; TRBD2 matches 12 bases. The CDR3 spans 15 residues. Looked up from germline, CDR1 is SGHTA and CDR2 is FQGNSA. The ends lost 6 bases at V and 6 bases at J; junction bases unmatched: 5. The CDR3 region is CASRSSGGAAGELFF. In DNA, the CDR3 is TGTGCCAGCAGATCTAGCGGGGGGGCCGCCGGGGAGCTGTTTTTT.

The rearrangement uses TRBV6-6 and TRBJ1-2, with a weak D call TRBD1 (5 bases). Trimming pared 0 bases from V and 7 bases from J, leaving 9 bases between. Germline lookup yields CDR1 MNHNY and CDR2 SVGAGI (reference sequence). This CDR3 spans 13 amino acids. The DNA for the CDR3 is TGTGCCAGCAGTTACTCGAATCAGGGTGGCTACACCTTC. It is translated as CASSYSNQGGYTF.

This clone is a singleton in its sample. V usage is TRBV3-1 (or the pseudogene TRBV3-2) and J usage is TRBJ1-5; D may be TRBD1 (5 bases). There are 14 residues in the CDR3. CDR1 and CDR2 (germline): LGHDT, YNNKEL (reference sequence). Trimming removed 1 base from V and 2 bases from J, with 6 bases in between. CDR3 loop: CASSQAGGNQPQHF. The CDR3 DNA reads TGTGCCAGCAGCCAAGCGGGGGGCAATCAGCCCCAGCATTTT.

The genes are TRBV5-7 and TRBJ2-7; TRBD1 might be the D (6 bases). TRBV5-7 is flagged as an ORF with uncertain function. Between the trimmed V and J ends, which lost 4 bases and 1 base, there was a span of 24 bases. The CDR3 has 18 amino acids. The CDR3 loop is CASSRPPIPPDSSYEQYF. CDR3 nucleotide sequence: TGTGCCAGCAGCCGGCCACCAATCCCACCGGACAGTTCCTACGAGCAGTACTTC.

The chain combines TRBV12-2 with TRBJ2-3; TRBD2 reflects the table's D call only, with no check against the DNA. TRBV12-2 is a known pseudogene. The CDR3 spans 16 residues. CDR3 sequence: CASRCLTSGDTDTQYF. Here the CDR3 DNA reads TGTGCAAGTCGCTGCCTGACTAGCGGGGACACAGATACGCAGTATTTT.

The CDR3 nucleotides are TGCGCCAGCAGCTTGGGGGCAGGGGTTAACGCTGGAAACACCATATATTTT. Translation: CASSLGAGVNAGNTIYF. The chain uses TRBV5-1 and TRBJ1-3; TRBD1 might be the D (6 bases). CDR3 size: 17 residues. In germline, CDR1 is SGHRS, CDR2 YFSETQ. The V end lost 0 bases, the J end lost 2 bases, and 15 bases lay between the germline ends.

The chain carries TRBV4-1 and TRBJ1-5; unclear D gene. V lost 0 bases to trimming and J lost 10 bases, with 19 bases between them. The CDR3 consists of 16 residues. The germline gives CDR1 MGHRA, CDR2 YSYEKL. The CDR3 sequence is CASSQEAGSFLGPQHF. The CDR3 DNA sequence: TGCGCCAGCAGCCAAGAGGCTGGCAGTTTCCTAGGTCCCCAGCATTTT.

The V call is TRBV12-3 or TRBV12-4, the J call TRBJ2-7, with 9 bases lining up with TRBD1. V lost 5 bases, J lost 6 bases, and 5 bases stayed unmatched. The CDR3 runs to 13 residues. CDR3 in amino acids: CASSRGQGIEQYF. In DNA form, the CDR3 reads TGTGCCAGCAGTCGCGGACAGGGGATCGAGCAGTACTTC.

The V call is TRBV28, the J call TRBJ2-1; no clear D. Germline V gene lookup returns CDR1 MDHEN and CDR2 SYDVKM. This CDR3 is built from 14 residues. Trimming shortened V by 4 bases and J by 6 bases, and 13 bases separated the two germline ends. The CDR3 reads CASSSSPVTNEQFF. The CDR3 DNA reads TGTGCCAGCAGTTCATCCCCTGTTACCAATGAGCAGTTCTTC.

This chain connects TRBV3-1 (or the pseudogene TRBV3-2) to TRBJ1-1; a weak D match, TRBD1 (5 bases). Germline V gives CDR1 LGHDT, CDR2 YNNKEL (reference sequence). The CDR3 contains 13 residues. V gave up 4 bases and J gave up 10 bases, with 16 bases separating them. The CDR3 bases are TGTGCCAGCAGCCTCCTCGACAGCTCGCCAGCTTTCTTT. Translated, it gives CASSLLDSSPAFF.

This chain uses TRBV20-1 with TRBJ1-2; D call uncertain. This CDR3 has 14 amino acids. V lost 3 bases and J lost 2, with 13 bases in between. From germline, CDR1 is DFQATT and CDR2 SNEGSKA (reference sequence). The CDR3 here is CSASPLEGNYGYTF. The CDR3 DNA sequence: TGCAGTGCTAGTCCCTTAGAGGGAAACTATGGCTACACCTTC.

This chain uses TRBV29-1 with TRBJ1-2; D uncertain. The V and J ends lost 4 bases and 2 bases respectively, with 8 bases between them. The germline V gene has CDR1 SQVTM and CDR2 ANQGSEA. The CDR3 spans 12 residues. CDR3 bases: TGCAGCGTTGTATTACAGAACTATGGCTACACCTTC. The encoded protein is CSVVLQNYGYTF.

The gene calls are TRBV28 and TRBJ1-4; TRBD1 is a possible D gene (6 bases). The CDR3 sequence is 17 residues long. Germline CDR1 and CDR2: MDHEN and SYDVKM. V dropped 5 bases and J dropped 7 bases, with 23 bases sitting between them. The CDR3 DNA is TGTGCCAGCAGTACCTCGGGCAGGGGATCGCTCGGTGAAAAACTGTTTTTT. It translates to CASSTSGRGSLGEKLFF. The full variable domain, in which reference TRBV28 and TRBJ1-4 provide the parts outside the CDR3, is DVKVTQSSRYLVKRTGEKVFLECVQDMDHENMFWYRQDPGLGLRLIYFSYDVKMKEKGDIPEGYSVSREKKERFSLILESASTNQTSMYLCASSTSGRGSLGEKLFFGSGTQLSVL.

The chain combines TRBV5-1 with TRBJ2-3; the D is unclear. V was cut by 6 bases and J by 0 bases, with 11 bases left in between. The CDR3 totals 14 residues. Per the germline V gene, CDR1 is SGHRS and CDR2 is YFSETQ. The CDR3 protein is CASKTGTSTDTQYF. CDR3 nucleotides: TGCGCCAGCAAAACTGGTACTAGCACAGATACGCAGTATTTT.

The gene calls are TRBV3-1 (or the pseudogene TRBV3-2) and TRBJ2-5; D is possibly TRBD1 (6 bases). This CDR3 is 15 amino acids long. The V and J ends lost 1 base and 1 base respectively, with 10 bases between them. In germline, CDR1 is LGHDT, CDR2 YNNKEL (reference sequence). The CDR3 loop is CASSQVTGFQETQYF. CDR3 in DNA: TGTGCCAGCAGCCAAGTAACAGGGTTCCAAGAGACCCAGTACTTC.